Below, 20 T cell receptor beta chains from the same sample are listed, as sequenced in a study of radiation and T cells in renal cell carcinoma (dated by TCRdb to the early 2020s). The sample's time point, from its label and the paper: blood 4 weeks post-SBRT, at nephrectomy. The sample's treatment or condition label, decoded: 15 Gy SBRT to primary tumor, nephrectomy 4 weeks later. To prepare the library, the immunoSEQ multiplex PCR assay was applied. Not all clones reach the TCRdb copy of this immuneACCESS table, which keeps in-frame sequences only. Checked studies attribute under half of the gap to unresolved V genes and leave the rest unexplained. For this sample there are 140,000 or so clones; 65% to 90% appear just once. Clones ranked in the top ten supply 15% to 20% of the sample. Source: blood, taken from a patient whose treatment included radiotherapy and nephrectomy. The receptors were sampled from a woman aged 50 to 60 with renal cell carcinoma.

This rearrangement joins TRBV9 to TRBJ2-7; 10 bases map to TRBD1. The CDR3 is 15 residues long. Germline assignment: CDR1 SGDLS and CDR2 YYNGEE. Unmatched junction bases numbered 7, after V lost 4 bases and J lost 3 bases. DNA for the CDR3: TGTGCCAGCAGCCCTGTGGGACAGGGGTTCTACGAGCAGTACTTC. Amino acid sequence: CASSPVGQGFYEQYF.

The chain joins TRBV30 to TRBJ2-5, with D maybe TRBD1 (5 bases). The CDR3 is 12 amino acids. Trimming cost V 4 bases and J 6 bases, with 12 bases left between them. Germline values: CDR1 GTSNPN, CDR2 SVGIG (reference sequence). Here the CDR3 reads CAWTPQGKTQYF. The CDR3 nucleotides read TGTGCCTGGACCCCCCAGGGAAAGACCCAGTACTTC. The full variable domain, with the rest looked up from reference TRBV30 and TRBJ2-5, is SQTIHQWPATLVQPVGSPLSLECTVEGTSNPNLYWYRQAAGRGLQLLFYSVGIGQISSEVPQNLSASRPQDRQFILSSKKLLLSDSGFYLCAWTPQGKTQYFGPGTRLLVL.

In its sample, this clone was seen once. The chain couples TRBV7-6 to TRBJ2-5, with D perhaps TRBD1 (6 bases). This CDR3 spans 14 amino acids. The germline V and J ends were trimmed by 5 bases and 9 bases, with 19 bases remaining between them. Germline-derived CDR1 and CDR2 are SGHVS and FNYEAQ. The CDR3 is CASSDLDSPEAQYF. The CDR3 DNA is TGTGCCAGCAGCGATTTGGACAGTCCGGAGGCCCAGTACTTC.

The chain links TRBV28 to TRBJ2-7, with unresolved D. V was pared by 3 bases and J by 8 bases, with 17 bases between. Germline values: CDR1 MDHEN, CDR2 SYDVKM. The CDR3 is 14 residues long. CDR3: CASSFRTERTKQYF. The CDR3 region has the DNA TGTGCCAGCAGTTTCCGGACGGAGCGTACGAAGCAGTACTTC.

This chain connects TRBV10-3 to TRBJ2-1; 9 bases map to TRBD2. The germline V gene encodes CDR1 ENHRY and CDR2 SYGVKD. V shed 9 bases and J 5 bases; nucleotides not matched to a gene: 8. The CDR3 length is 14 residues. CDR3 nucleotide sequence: TGTGCCATTTTAGGGACTAGCCGAAACAATGAGCAGTTCTTC. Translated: CAILGTSRNNEQFF.

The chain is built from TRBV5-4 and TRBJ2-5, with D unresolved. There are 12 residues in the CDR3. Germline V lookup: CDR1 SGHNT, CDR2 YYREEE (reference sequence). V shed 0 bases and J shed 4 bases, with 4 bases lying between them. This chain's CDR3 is CASSLAPETQYF. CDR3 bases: TGTGCCAGCAGCTTGGCCCCAGAGACCCAGTACTTC.

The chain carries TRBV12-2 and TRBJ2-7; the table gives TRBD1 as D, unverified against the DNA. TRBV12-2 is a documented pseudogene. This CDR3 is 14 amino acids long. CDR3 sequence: CATSMPISSYEQYF. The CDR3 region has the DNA TGTGCAACCTCGATGCCGATCAGCTCCTACGAGCAGTACTTC.

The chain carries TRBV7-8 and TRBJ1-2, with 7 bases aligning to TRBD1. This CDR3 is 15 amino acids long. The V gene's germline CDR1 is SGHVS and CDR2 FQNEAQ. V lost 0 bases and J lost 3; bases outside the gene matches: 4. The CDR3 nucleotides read TGTGCCAGCAGCTTAGCGCTAGGGACAGACTATGGCTACACCTTC. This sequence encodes CASSLALGTDYGYTF.

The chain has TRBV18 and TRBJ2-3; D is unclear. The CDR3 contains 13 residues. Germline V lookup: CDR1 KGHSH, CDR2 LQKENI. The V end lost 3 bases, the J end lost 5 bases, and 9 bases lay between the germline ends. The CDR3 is CASSPEEVDTQYF. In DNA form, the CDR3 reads TGTGCCAGCTCACCTGAAGAGGTAGATACGCAGTATTTT. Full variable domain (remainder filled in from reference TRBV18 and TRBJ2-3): NAGVMQNPRHLVRRRGQEARLRCSPMKGHSHVYWYRQLPEEGLKFMVYLQKENIIDESGMPKERFSAEFPKEGPSILRIQQVVRGDSAAYFCASSPEEVDTQYFGPGTRLTVL.

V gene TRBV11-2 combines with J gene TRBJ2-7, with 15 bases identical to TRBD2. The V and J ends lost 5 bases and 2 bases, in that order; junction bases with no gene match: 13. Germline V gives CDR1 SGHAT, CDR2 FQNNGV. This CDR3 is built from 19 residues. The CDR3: CASSGGTSGRNGRAYEQYF. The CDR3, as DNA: TGTGCCAGCAGCGGAGGGACTAGCGGGAGGAATGGAAGGGCCTACGAGCAGTACTTC.

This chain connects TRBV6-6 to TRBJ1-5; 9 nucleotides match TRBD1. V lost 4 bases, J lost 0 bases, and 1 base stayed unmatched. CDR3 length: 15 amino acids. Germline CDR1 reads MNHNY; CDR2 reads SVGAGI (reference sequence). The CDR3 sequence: CASSWTGVSNQPQHF. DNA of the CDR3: TGTGCCAGCAGTTGGACAGGGGTTAGCAATCAGCCCCAGCATTTT.

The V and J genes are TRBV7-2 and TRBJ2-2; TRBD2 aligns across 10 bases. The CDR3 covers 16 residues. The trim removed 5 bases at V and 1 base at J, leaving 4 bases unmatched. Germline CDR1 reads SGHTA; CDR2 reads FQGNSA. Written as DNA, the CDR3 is TGTGCCAGCAGCCCAACTAGCGGGGTGAACACCGGGGAGCTGTTTTTT. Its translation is CASSPTSGVNTGELFF.

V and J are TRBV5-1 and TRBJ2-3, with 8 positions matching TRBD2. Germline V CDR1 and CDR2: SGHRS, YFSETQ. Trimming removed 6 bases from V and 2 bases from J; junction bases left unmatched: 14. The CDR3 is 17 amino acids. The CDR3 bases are TGCGCCAGCACCCTAATGGCGGGACTAGAGATCACAGATACGCAGTATTTT. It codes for CASTLMAGLEITDTQYF.

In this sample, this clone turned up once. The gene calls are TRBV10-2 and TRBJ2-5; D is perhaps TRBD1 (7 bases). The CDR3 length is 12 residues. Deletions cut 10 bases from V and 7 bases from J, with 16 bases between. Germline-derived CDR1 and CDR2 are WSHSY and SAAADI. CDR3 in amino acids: CATQGGPSTQYF. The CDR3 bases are TGCGCCACCCAGGGGGGTCCGTCGACCCAGTACTTC.

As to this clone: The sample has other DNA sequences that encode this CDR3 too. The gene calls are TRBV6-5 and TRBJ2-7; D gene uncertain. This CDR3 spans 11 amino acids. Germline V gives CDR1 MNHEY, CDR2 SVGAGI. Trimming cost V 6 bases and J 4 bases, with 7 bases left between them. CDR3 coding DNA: TGTGCCAGCAGCCAATTATACGAGCAGTACTTC. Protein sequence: CASSQLYEQYF.

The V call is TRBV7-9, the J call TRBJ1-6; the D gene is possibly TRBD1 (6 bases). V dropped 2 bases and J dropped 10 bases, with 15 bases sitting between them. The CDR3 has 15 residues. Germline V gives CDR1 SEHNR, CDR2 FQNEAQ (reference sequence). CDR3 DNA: TGTGCCAGCAGCTTATGGACAGTTCAGGGGTCACCCCTCCACTTT. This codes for CASSLWTVQGSPLHF.

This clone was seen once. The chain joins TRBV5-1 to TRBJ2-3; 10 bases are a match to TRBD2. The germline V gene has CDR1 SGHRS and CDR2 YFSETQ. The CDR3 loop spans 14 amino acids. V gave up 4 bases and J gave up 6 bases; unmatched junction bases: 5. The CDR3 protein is CASSRGTSADTQYF. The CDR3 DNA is TGCGCCAGCAGCCGAGGGACTAGCGCCGATACGCAGTATTTT.

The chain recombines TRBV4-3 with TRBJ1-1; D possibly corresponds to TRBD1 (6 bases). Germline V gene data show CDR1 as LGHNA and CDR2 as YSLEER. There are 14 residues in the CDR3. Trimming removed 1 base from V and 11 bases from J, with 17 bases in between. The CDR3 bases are TGCGCCAGCAGCCAAGCCCCCCGGGGGGCATGGGCTTTCTTT. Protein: CASSQAPRGAWAFF.

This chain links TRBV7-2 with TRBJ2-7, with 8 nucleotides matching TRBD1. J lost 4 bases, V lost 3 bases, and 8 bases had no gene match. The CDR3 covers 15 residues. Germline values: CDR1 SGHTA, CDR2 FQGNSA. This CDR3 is CASSFRGQEFYEQYF. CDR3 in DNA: TGTGCCAGCAGCTTTCGGGGACAGGAATTTTACGAGCAGTACTTC.

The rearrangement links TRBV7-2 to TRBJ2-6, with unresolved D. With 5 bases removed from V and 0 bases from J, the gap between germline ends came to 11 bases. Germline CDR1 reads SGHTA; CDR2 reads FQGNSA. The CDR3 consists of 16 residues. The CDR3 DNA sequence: TGTGCCAGCAGCCTAATGTTAGCCTCTGGGGCCAACGTCCTGACTTTC. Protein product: CASSLMLASGANVLTF.